This passage covers 4 T cell receptor beta chains from one sample sequenced in a study of blood T cells in healthy people across ages. A sample-barcoded 5' primer and a J-beta primer mix were used in a second PCR of roughly 7 to 12 cycles. TCRdb redid the calling of the 5' RACE reads with MiXCR, one entry per CDR3 protein. The table has around 800,000 distinct CDR3 sequences, approximately 48% seen once. Sequencing was carried out using blood. Every receptor here comes from a man in his sixties in good health.

The J gene is TRBJ2-3, the V gene TRBV27; perhaps TRBD2 as D (7 bases). In germline, CDR1 is MNHEY, CDR2 SMNVEV (reference sequence). The germline V and J ends were trimmed by 6 bases and 2 bases, with 15 bases remaining between them. The CDR3 has 15 residues. CDR3 nucleotides: TGTGCCAGCAGGGGGGGGGGCCTACACACAGATACGCAGTATTTT. It codes for CASRGGGLHTDTQYF.

The rearrangement links TRBV18 to TRBJ2-7; no firm D call. Trimming pared 3 bases from V and 3 bases from J, leaving 15 bases between. The CDR3 length is 15 residues. Germline CDR1 KGHSH, CDR2 LQKENI. The CDR3 spells CASSPTKNPSYEQYF. CDR3 coding DNA: TGTGCCAGCTCACCTACTAAAAACCCCAGCTACGAGCAGTACTTC.

This clonotype was picked up many times. The rearrangement joins TRBV29-1 to TRBJ2-7; tentative D call: TRBD2 (6 bases). This CDR3 is 12 amino acids long. Deletions cut 5 bases from V and 4 bases from J, with 12 bases between. Germline CDR1 and CDR2: SQVTM and ANQGSEA. In DNA, the CDR3 is TGCAGCGTTTCGCTCGGGGGATACGAGCAGTACTTC. This translates into CSVSLGGYEQYF.

The rearrangement joins TRBV6-6 to TRBJ2-1, with D possibly being TRBD2 (5 bases). Trimming removed 0 bases from V and 15 bases from J, with 12 bases in between. This CDR3 has 12 amino acids. Germline V lookup: CDR1 MNHNY, CDR2 SVGAGI (reference sequence). As DNA, the CDR3 is TGTGCCAGCAGTTACTCGAGCGGAGTCAGGTTCTTC. Protein product: CASSYSSGVRFF.